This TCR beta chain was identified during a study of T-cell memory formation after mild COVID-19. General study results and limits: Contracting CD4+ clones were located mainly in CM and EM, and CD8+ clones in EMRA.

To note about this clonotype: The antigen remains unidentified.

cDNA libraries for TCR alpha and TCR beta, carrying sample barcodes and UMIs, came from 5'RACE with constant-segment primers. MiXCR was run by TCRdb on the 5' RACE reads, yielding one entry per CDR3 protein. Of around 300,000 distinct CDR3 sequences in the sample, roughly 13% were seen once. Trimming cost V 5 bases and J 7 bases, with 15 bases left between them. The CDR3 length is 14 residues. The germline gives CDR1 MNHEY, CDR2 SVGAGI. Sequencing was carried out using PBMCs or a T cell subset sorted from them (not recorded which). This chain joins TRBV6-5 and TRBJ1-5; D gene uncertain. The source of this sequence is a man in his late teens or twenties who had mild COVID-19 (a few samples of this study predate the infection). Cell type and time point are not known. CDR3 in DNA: TGTGCCAGCAGTACCCGTGGAGGTACGCAGCCCCAGCATTTT. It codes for CASSTRGGTQPQHF.